This passage covers 24 T cell receptor beta chains from one sample sequenced in a study of cytomegalovirus exposure and HLA in healthy donors. Primers included in the PCR were 60 Vbeta and 13 Jbeta primers. The table came from immunoSEQ multiplex PCR; TCRdb's copy has only in-frame clones and leaves some out. The repertoire has tens of thousands of clones, approximately 84% of them found once; the top ten carry around 1.9%. Sequenced: PBMCs. All receptors come from a man aged 18-30 years in good health and CMV-seronegative.

The CDR3, as DNA: TGTGCCAGCAGTATAGGACCAGGGTACGAGCAGTACTTC. Translating gives CASSIGPGYEQYF. The rearrangement uses TRBV27 and TRBJ2-7, with a possible D match to TRBD1 (5 bases). This CDR3 comprises 13 residues. The germline V and J ends were trimmed by 5 bases and 4 bases, with 12 bases remaining between them. Per the germline V gene, CDR1 is MNHEY and CDR2 is SMNVEV (reference sequence).

J is TRBJ2-7 and V is TRBV30; weak D call: TRBD1 (6 bases). The CDR3 totals 13 residues. Trimming shortened V by 3 bases and J by 1 base, and 10 bases separated the two germline ends. The V gene's germline CDR1 is GTSNPN and CDR2 SVGIG (reference sequence). CDR3 sequence (DNA): TGTGCCTGGAGCAGGGGCGGGTCCTACGAGCAGTACTTC. Encoded protein: CAWSRGGSYEQYF.

The chain is built from TRBV2 and TRBJ1-1; D ambiguous. This CDR3 contains 15 residues. Germline V gene data show CDR1 as SNHLY and CDR2 as FYNNEI. V lost 6 bases and J 2 bases, leaving 16 bases between the germline ends. The CDR3 bases are TGTGCCAGCAGCGAGGGAAGGGCTTCAAACACTGAAGCTTTCTTT. Its protein product is CASSEGRASNTEAFF.

The chain joins TRBV30 to TRBJ2-1, with 9 bases aligning to TRBD2. J was trimmed by 4 bases and V by 0 bases; bases with no gene match: 7. The length of the CDR3 is 16 residues. The germline V gene encodes CDR1 GTSNPN and CDR2 SVGIG (reference sequence). Written as DNA, the CDR3 is TGTGCCTGGAGTGTACCGAGCGGGAGGCCGTACAATGAGCAGTTCTTC. Protein: CAWSVPSGRPYNEQFF.

The CDR3 nucleotides are TGTGCCACCAGCAGGACAGGGAACACCGGGGAGCTGTTTTTT. It is translated as CATSRTGNTGELFF. The rearrangement links TRBV15 to TRBJ2-2; D possibly corresponds to TRBD1 (6 bases). The length of the CDR3 is 14 residues. The germline V gene encodes CDR1 LNHNV and CDR2 YYDKDF (reference sequence). Trimming left V 3 bases short and J 1 base short, with 6 bases between.

J is TRBJ2-1 and V is TRBV20-1, with TRBD2 matching over 8 bases. Trimming cost V 6 bases and J 9 bases; bases outside gene matches: 4. The length of the CDR3 is 11 residues. The germline V gene has CDR1 DFQATT and CDR2 SNEGSKA (reference sequence). The CDR3 DNA reads TGCAGTGCCGGGACTAGACTTGAGCAGTTCTTC. Protein: CSAGTRLEQFF.

The V and J genes are TRBV25-1 and TRBJ2-1; D possibly corresponds to TRBD2 (6 bases). Trimming stripped 0 bases from V and 1 base from J, with 10 bases between. This CDR3 is 16 amino acids long. The germline V gene has CDR1 MGHDK and CDR2 SYGVNS. Here the CDR3 DNA reads TGTGCCAGCAGTGAATACAAGGGGACTTCCTACAATGAGCAGTTCTTC. Translated: CASSEYKGTSYNEQFF.

In this sample, this clone turned up once. V is TRBV6-5 and J is TRBJ1-5, with D perhaps TRBD1 (6 bases). Deletions cut 5 bases from V and 3 bases from J, with 11 bases between. Germline assignment: CDR1 MNHEY and CDR2 SVGAGI. The CDR3 covers 14 residues. The CDR3 is CASSKDSYNQPQHF. The CDR3 DNA reads TGTGCCAGCAGTAAGGACAGCTACAATCAGCCCCAGCATTTT.

V gene TRBV29-1 combines with J gene TRBJ2-2; D call uncertain. Germline CDR1 is SQVTM and CDR2 is ANQGSEA. Trimming took off 5 bases at V and 7 bases at J, with 5 bases between the two ends. CDR3 length: 10 residues. CDR3 protein: CSVYGGELFF. The DNA for the CDR3 is TGCAGCGTTTACGGCGGGGAGCTGTTTTTT.

J is TRBJ2-5 and V is TRBV19; 12 nucleotides align to TRBD2. This CDR3 is 15 amino acids long. Per the germline V gene, CDR1 is LNHDA and CDR2 is SQIVND (reference sequence). J lost 5 bases, V lost 3 bases, and 4 bases had no gene match. DNA for the CDR3: TGTGCCAGTAGTATCCTAGCGGGAGGGGGGGAGACCCAGTACTTC. It encodes CASSILAGGGETQYF.

The rearrangement links TRBV7-6 to TRBJ2-1; no firm D call. The CDR3 has 12 residues. Trimming left V 4 bases short and J 6 bases short, with 7 bases between. The germline gives CDR1 SGHVS, CDR2 FNYEAQ. Written as DNA, the CDR3 is TGTGCCAGCAGCTATTACAGCAATGAGCAGTTCTTC. Its translation: CASSYYSNEQFF.

This clone was counted a few times. The rearrangement uses TRBV30 and TRBJ1-6, with TRBD1 matching 9 bases. The CDR3 loop spans 17 amino acids. From germline, CDR1 is GTSNPN and CDR2 SVGIG (reference sequence). The J segment lost 0 bases and the V segment lost 4 bases, leaving 7 bases of the junction unmatched. The CDR3 region has the DNA TGTGCCTGGAATACGGACAGGGGCGTCTCCTATAATTCACCCCTCCACTTT. The encoded protein is CAWNTDRGVSYNSPLHF. Supplemented by reference TRBV30 and TRBJ1-6, the full variable domain reads SQTIHQWPATLVQPVGSPLSLECTVEGTSNPNLYWYRQAAGRGLQLLFYSVGIGQISSEVPQNLSASRPQDRQFILSSKKLLLSDSGFYLCAWNTDRGVSYNSPLHFGNGTRLTVT.

The CDR3 sequence is CSVVLNRVNTEAFF. CDR3 in DNA: TGCAGCGTTGTCTTGAACAGGGTGAACACTGAAGCTTTCTTT. The V call is TRBV29-1, the J call TRBJ1-1; D is perhaps TRBD1 (6 bases). Trimming removed 4 bases at V and 0 bases at J, with 12 bases between. CDR3 length: 14 residues. Germline CDR1 reads SQVTM; CDR2 reads ANQGSEA.

The chain uses TRBV6-1 and TRBJ1-5, with D unclear. CDR1 and CDR2 (germline): MNHNS, SASEGT. This CDR3 spans 15 amino acids. Trimming left V 2 bases short and J 5 bases short, with 13 bases between. The CDR3 spells CASSEWREAYQPQHF. The CDR3 nucleotides are TGTGCCAGCAGTGAATGGAGAGAAGCTTATCAGCCCCAGCATTTT.

This chain uses TRBV11-2 with TRBJ2-5; no firm D call. The CDR3 runs to 14 residues. V was trimmed by 1 base and J by 1 base, leaving 7 bases between them. Germline CDR1 and CDR2: SGHAT and FQNNGV. The CDR3 bases are TGTGCCAGCAGCTTAGTGCTAGGCCAAGAGACCCAGTACTTC. Translated: CASSLVLGQETQYF.

The chain is built from TRBV6-1 and TRBJ2-5; D unresolved. The J call may not be correct, given that the DNA end is closer to TRBJ2-7. This CDR3 contains 15 residues. The germline CDR1 and CDR2 sequences are MNHNS and SASEGT. The CDR3 is CASRGQPTSSYEQYF. DNA of the CDR3: TGTGCCAGCAGGGGCCAGCCGACGAGCTCCTACGAGCAGTACTTC.

The chain is built from TRBV6-6 and TRBJ2-1; D perhaps matches TRBD2 (6 bases). The CDR3 length is 14 residues. V was shortened by 5 bases and J by 10 bases, with 18 bases between the two germline ends. Germline lookup yields CDR1 MNHNY and CDR2 SVGAGI (reference sequence). The CDR3 DNA reads TGTGCCAGCAGTCGGGACTCTACGAGGCAAGAGCAGTTCTTC. This gives the protein CASSRDSTRQEQFF.

This sequence joins TRBV5-4 and TRBJ2-7; TRBD1 is a possible D gene (5 bases). This CDR3 comprises 14 residues. Germline CDR1 and CDR2: SGHNT and YYREEE (reference sequence). With 4 bases removed from V and 5 bases from J, the gap between germline ends came to 16 bases. The chain's CDR3 is CASSVAAGFNEQYF. CDR3 DNA sequence: TGTGCCAGCAGCGTGGCCGCAGGGTTCAACGAGCAGTACTTC.

V gene TRBV25-1 combines with J gene TRBJ1-4, with no clear D. In germline, CDR1 is MGHDK, CDR2 SYGVNS. Trimming removed 1 base from V and 11 bases from J, with 5 bases in between. This CDR3 has 11 amino acids. The DNA of the CDR3 is TGTGCCAGCAGTGAATCCGTGAAACTGTTTTTT. Amino acids: CASSESVKLFF.

V usage is TRBV27 and J usage is TRBJ1-5, with 8 bases matching TRBD1. Unmatched junction bases numbered 6, after V lost 6 bases and J lost 2 bases. This CDR3 has 15 amino acids. Germline lookup yields CDR1 MNHEY and CDR2 SMNVEV (reference sequence). The CDR3 region is CASRFRGHGNQPQHF. CDR3 coding DNA: TGTGCCAGCAGATTCAGGGGGCATGGCAATCAGCCCCAGCATTTT.

The count of this clone is one. The chain has TRBV27 and TRBJ1-1; D is unresolved. In germline, CDR1 is MNHEY, CDR2 SMNVEV (reference sequence). Between the trimmed V and J ends, which lost 6 bases and 6 bases, there was a span of 14 bases. The CDR3 sequence is 13 residues long. DNA of the CDR3: TGTGCCAGCAGCGGCCTTCGGGAGGCTGAAGCTTTCTTT. This encodes CASSGLREAEAFF.

The V call is TRBV7-6, the J call TRBJ1-2, with D possibly TRBD1 on 5 matching bases. V lost 2 bases, J lost 8 bases, and 9 bases lay in between. Germline values: CDR1 SGHVS, CDR2 FNYEAQ. The CDR3 extends over 12 amino acids. The CDR3 loop is CASSLQGDGYTF. The CDR3 region has the DNA TGTGCCAGCAGCTTACAGGGTGACGGCTACACCTTC.

The V and J genes are TRBV5-4 and TRBJ2-7, with TRBD1 matching over 7 bases. Per germline, CDR1 SGHNT and CDR2 YYREEE (reference sequence). This CDR3 has 14 amino acids. Unmatched junction bases numbered 3, after V lost 0 bases and J lost 3 bases. The CDR3 bases are TGTGCCAGCAGCTTGGGGGACAGACACTACGAGCAGTACTTC. Protein product: CASSLGDRHYEQYF.

This clone was seen just once. CDR3 sequence reads: CASSSRGLAGGTDVDYF. CDR3 sequence (DNA): TGCGCCAGCAGCTCCCGGGGGCTAGCGGGAGGGACCGACGTGGATTACTTC. The chain is built from TRBV5-1 and TRBJ2-5, with 12 bases lining up with TRBD2. The CDR3 sequence is 17 residues long. The V gene end was trimmed by 3 bases and the J gene end by 14 bases; junction bases not matched to a gene: 20. The germline gives CDR1 SGHRS, CDR2 YFSETQ.